These 32 T cell receptor beta chains share one sample of origin, sequenced in a study of shared clonotypes between healthy human individuals. The assay was immunoSEQ multiplex PCR, and TCRdb's table has in-frame clones only and misses some. The table shows about 1 million clones, with about 84% occurring only once. The source material was memory CD4+ T cells from PBMCs. Described subset: CD45RA-negative fraction. These receptors were taken from a man aged 18 to 30 in good health. Some clones in this sample may be carry-over from other donors' samples.

This sequence joins TRBV6-5 and TRBJ1-4; D remains unclear. Trimming took off 6 bases at V and 3 bases at J, with 11 bases between the two ends. Germline-derived CDR1 and CDR2 are MNHEY and SVGAGI. This CDR3 contains 14 residues. The DNA of the CDR3 is TGTGCCAGCAGCCAGCGAGCCGCTAATGAAAAACTGTTTTTT. Its protein is CASSQRAANEKLFF.

V and J are TRBV6-6 and TRBJ1-1; D gene uncertain. This CDR3 is built from 11 residues. Germline V gives CDR1 MNHNY, CDR2 SVGAGI (reference sequence). V lost 2 bases and J 9 bases, leaving 7 bases between the germline ends. The DNA of the CDR3 is TGTGCCAGCAGTTACAGGGTTAAAGCTTTCTTT. It is translated as CASSYRVKAFF.

The rearrangement links TRBV7-2 to TRBJ2-7, with D possibly being TRBD1 or TRBD2 (5 bases each). CDR3 length: 13 amino acids. Deletions cut 5 bases from V and 5 bases from J, with 13 bases between. CDR1 is SGHTA and CDR2 is FQGNSA in the germline V gene. CDR3 coding DNA: TGTGCCAGCAGCAGGGAGCAGGGCCACGAGCAGTACTTC. Translated, it gives CASSREQGHEQYF.

The CDR3 nucleotides read TGTGCCAGCAGCACCACCAGGGGAGATACGCAGTATTTT. Translating gives CASSTTRGDTQYF. The chain recombines TRBV11-3 with TRBJ2-3, with a tentative D call TRBD1 (6 bases). The CDR3 runs 13 residues. Germline V gene data show CDR1 as SGHNT and CDR2 as YENEEA. Deletions cut 5 bases from V and 5 bases from J, with 11 bases between.

In the case of this clone: The identical CDR3 is also encoded by other nucleotide sequences in the sample. This rearrangement joins TRBV29-1 to TRBJ2-7; D might be TRBD2 (5 bases). V lost 0 bases to trimming and J lost 2 bases, with 5 bases between them. The CDR3 consists of 12 residues. Per the germline V gene, CDR1 is SQVTM and CDR2 is ANQGSEA. The CDR3 DNA is TGCAGCGTTGAAGACGGGGCCTACGAGCAGTACTTC. Translation: CSVEDGAYEQYF.

This rearrangement joins TRBV7-9 to TRBJ1-4, with 7 nucleotides matching TRBD1. The CDR3 contains 16 residues. V dropped 5 bases and J dropped 7; count of bases not matched to a gene: 13. Germline CDR1 reads SEHNR; CDR2 reads FQNEAQ (reference sequence). The CDR3 DNA sequence: TGTGCCAGCAGCCCGTTGAAGGGGGCATGGGGTGAAAAACTGTTTTTT. Protein product: CASSPLKGAWGEKLFF.

The gene calls are TRBV18 and TRBJ2-5; D call uncertain. CDR3 length: 14 residues. Deletions cut 2 bases from V and 0 bases from J, with 7 bases between. Germline V gene data show CDR1 as KGHSH and CDR2 as LQKENI. The CDR3, as DNA: TGTGCCAGCTCACCAGCGGCCGACCAAGAGACCCAGTACTTC. Protein sequence: CASSPAADQETQYF.

This sequence joins TRBV5-1 and TRBJ2-3; 7 nucleotides match TRBD2. V was pared by 3 bases and J by 2 bases, with 6 bases of the junction left unmatched. The length of the CDR3 is 15 residues. The germline V gene encodes CDR1 SGHRS and CDR2 YFSETQ. The CDR3 sequence: CASSSLAIYTDTQYF. The CDR3 DNA reads TGCGCCAGCAGCTCACTAGCGATCTACACAGATACGCAGTATTTT.

This clone showed up just once. The rearrangement links TRBV7-2 to TRBJ2-7, with D possibly TRBD2 on 5 matching bases. Germline V lookup: CDR1 SGHTA, CDR2 FQGNSA. This CDR3 spans 13 amino acids. V was trimmed by 9 bases and J by 5 bases, leaving 17 bases between them. CDR3: CASSRGLVHEQYF. For the CDR3, the DNA is TGTGCCAGTTCCCGCGGGCTGGTCCACGAGCAGTACTTC.

This clone has a single count. The chain recombines TRBV28 with TRBJ2-1; 8 bases line up with TRBD2. The junction had 13 bases not matched to a gene; V was cut back by 8 bases and J by 13 bases. Germline V gene data show CDR1 as MDHEN and CDR2 as SYDVKM. The CDR3 sequence is 13 residues long. The CDR3 loop is CASRSAGVPLQFF. The CDR3 DNA sequence: TGTGCCAGCCGGTCAGCGGGAGTGCCGCTCCAGTTCTTC.

The chain links TRBV25-1 to TRBJ1-4; D gene uncertain. This CDR3 contains 15 residues. From germline, CDR1 is MGHDK and CDR2 SYGVNS. The V and J ends lost 1 base and 6 bases respectively, with 12 bases between them. The CDR3: CASSESEAVHEKLFF. Written as DNA, the CDR3 is TGTGCCAGCAGTGAATCAGAGGCAGTTCATGAAAAACTGTTTTTT.

This clone was counted at least ten times. The rearrangement uses TRBV29-1 and TRBJ1-2; 9 positions agree with TRBD1. The CDR3 sequence is 13 residues long. Per the germline V gene, CDR1 is SQVTM and CDR2 is ANQGSEA. V dropped 6 bases and J dropped 8; count of bases not matched to a gene: 10. In DNA, the CDR3 is TGCAGCGTCCACAGGGGGACAGGGTTCGGCTACACCTTC. Protein product: CSVHRGTGFGYTF.

This sequence joins TRBV7-9 and TRBJ2-1; 7 bases align to TRBD2. CDR1 is SEHNR and CDR2 is FQNEAQ in the germline V gene (reference sequence). After removal of 3 bases from V and 9 bases from J, the junction contained 8 bases not matched to a gene. This CDR3 has 14 amino acids. CDR3 coding DNA: TGTGCCAGCAGCTTCAGCGGGACGGCCGGTGAGCAGTTCTTC. Translated: CASSFSGTAGEQFF.

The chain links TRBV4-2 to TRBJ2-2; 7 bases map to TRBD1. Germline CDR1 LGHNA, CDR2 YNFKEQ. The CDR3 loop spans 17 amino acids. J gave up 6 bases and V 0 bases, and 10 bases lay outside the gene matches. As DNA, the CDR3 is TGTGCCAGCAGCCAAGATGGGACAGAAAGGGCATCCGGGGAGCTGTTTTTT. It codes for CASSQDGTERASGELFF.

The gene calls are TRBV2 and TRBJ1-5, with no clear D. The CDR3 totals 13 residues. Germline V gene lookup returns CDR1 SNHLY and CDR2 FYNNEI. Trimming removed 1 base at V and 3 bases at J, with 4 bases between. The DNA of the CDR3 is TGTGCCAGCAGTGAAGAAAACAATCAGCCCCAGCATTTT. This gives the protein CASSEENNQPQHF.

The chain recombines TRBV9 with TRBJ2-5; no clear D gene. The CDR3 loop spans 15 amino acids. The germline V and J ends were trimmed by 2 bases and 1 base, with 12 bases remaining between them. Germline V gives CDR1 SGDLS, CDR2 YYNGEE. The CDR3 region has the DNA TGTGCCAGCAGCGTGACGGACGGTCGCCAAGAGACCCAGTACTTC. Its translation is CASSVTDGRQETQYF.

This clone was seen many times. This chain uses TRBV2 with TRBJ1-2; D not certain. The CDR3 runs to 12 residues. Trimming took off 3 bases at V and 4 bases at J, with 6 bases between the two ends. The germline V gene has CDR1 SNHLY and CDR2 FYNNEI. The CDR3 nucleotides read TGTGCCAGCAGTGATAGGCTCTATGGCTACACCTTC. Translated: CASSDRLYGYTF.

The sample holds one count of this clone. This rearrangement joins TRBV5-6 to TRBJ1-5, with D hard to call. This CDR3 contains 16 residues. Germline lookup yields CDR1 SGHDT and CDR2 YYEEEE. V lost 1 base and J lost 0, with 11 bases in between. CDR3 in amino acids: CASSLSGSYSNQPQHF. CDR3 bases: TGTGCCAGCAGCTTGAGCGGGTCCTATAGCAATCAGCCCCAGCATTTT.

The rearrangement joins TRBV5-1 to TRBJ2-2; 14 bases map to TRBD2. V trimming: 9 bases; J trimming: 7 bases; junction bases outside the gene matches: 5. This CDR3 comprises 14 residues. The V gene's germline CDR1 is SGHRS and CDR2 YFSETQ. CDR3 region: CATTGTSGSGELFF. The CDR3 DNA reads TGCGCCACCACCGGGACTAGCGGGAGCGGGGAGCTGTTTTTT.

The CDR3 DNA is TGTGCCAGCAGTCCCAGATCCCAACGGAGCAATCAGCCCCAGCATTTT. Amino acid sequence: CASSPRSQRSNQPQHF. This chain connects TRBV28 to TRBJ1-5; D remains unclear. This CDR3 contains 16 residues. Between the trimmed V and J ends, which lost 5 bases and 1 base, there was a span of 15 bases. Germline V CDR1 and CDR2: MDHEN, SYDVKM. The whole variable domain, filled in from reference TRBV28 and TRBJ1-5, reads DVKVTQSSRYLVKRTGEKVFLECVQDMDHENMFWYRQDPGLGLRLIYFSYDVKMKEKGDIPEGYSVSREKKERFSLILESASTNQTSMYLCASSPRSQRSNQPQHFGDGTRLSIL.

The chain recombines TRBV5-1 with TRBJ1-4, with 7 bases aligning to TRBD1. Germline V gene data show CDR1 as SGHRS and CDR2 as YFSETQ. The V and J ends lost 3 bases and 6 bases, in that order; junction bases with no gene match: 5. This CDR3 region has 14 residues. The CDR3 loop reads CASSSTGLDEKLFF. The CDR3 DNA sequence: TGCGCCAGCAGCTCGACAGGGTTGGATGAAAAACTGTTTTTT.

This clone was found once. Possible read error: a much larger clone is one base away. The sample contains more than one DNA sequence encoding this CDR3. The J gene is TRBJ1-1, the V gene TRBV6-1, with D perhaps matching TRBD1 (5 bases). Germline V CDR1 and CDR2: MNHNS, SASEGT. The V end was cut by 6 bases, the J end by 0 bases, with 8 bases between. The CDR3 runs to 13 residues. Here the CDR3 DNA reads TGTGCCAGCAGCGCGACAGTGAACACTGAAGCTTTCTTT. This translates into CASSATVNTEAFF.

This clone turned up a few times. V is TRBV29-1 and J is TRBJ1-5; a possible D gene is TRBD1 (5 bases). Germline V gene data show CDR1 as SQVTM and CDR2 as ANQGSEA. The CDR3 covers 12 residues. The V gene lost 4 bases and the J gene lost 5 bases, with 9 bases spanning the gap. CDR3 residues: CSVAGWDQPQHF. The CDR3 DNA reads TGCAGCGTTGCAGGGTGGGATCAGCCCCAGCATTTT. Combining the CDR3 with reference TRBV29-1 and TRBJ1-5 gives the whole variable domain SAVISQKPSRDICQRGTSLTIQCQVDSQVTMMFWYRQQPGQSLTLIATANQGSEATYESGFVIDKFPISRPNLTFSTLTVSNMSPEDSSIYLCSVAGWDQPQHFGDGTRLSIL.

The chain is built from TRBV28 and TRBJ2-7; 11 nucleotides agree with TRBD2. From germline, CDR1 is MDHEN and CDR2 SYDVKM. The CDR3 totals 14 residues. V lost 3 bases to trimming and J lost 5 bases; unmatched junction nucleotides: 3. The CDR3 sequence is CASSLTSGKDEQYF. DNA for the CDR3: TGTGCCAGCAGTTTGACTAGCGGGAAGGACGAGCAGTACTTC.

The chain carries TRBV6-5 and TRBJ2-5, with 8 bases lining up with TRBD1. Trimming at V came to 4 bases and at J to 2 bases, leaving 6 bases not matched to a gene. This CDR3 has 15 residues. The V gene's germline CDR1 is MNHEY and CDR2 SVGAGI. CDR3 DNA: TGTGCCAGCAGTTTCAACCGGGACAGGCAAGAGACCCAGTACTTC. Translating gives CASSFNRDRQETQYF.

The chain links TRBV6-1 to TRBJ2-7; D unresolved. CDR3 length: 12 amino acids. The germline V gene has CDR1 MNHNS and CDR2 SASEGT. Trimming shortened V by 7 bases and J by 0 bases, and 7 bases separated the two germline ends. In DNA, the CDR3 is TGTGCCAGCACCTCCAGCTCCTACGAGCAGTACTTC. This translates into CASTSSSYEQYF.

This clone was seen a few times. This chain joins TRBV7-2 and TRBJ2-2; D is ambiguous. Germline CDR1 SGHTA, CDR2 FQGNSA. V was shortened by 2 bases and J by 7 bases, with 14 bases between the two germline ends. This CDR3 has 15 amino acids. CDR3 sequence reads: CASSLKNGHGGELFF. The DNA for the CDR3 is TGTGCCAGCAGCTTAAAAAACGGCCACGGCGGGGAGCTGTTTTTT.

Turning to this clone: This specimen includes other DNA sequences encoding the same CDR3. This rearrangement joins TRBV5-1 to TRBJ1-1, with TRBD1 matching 7 bases. CDR3 size: 14 residues. Germline CDR1 and CDR2: SGHRS and YFSETQ. V shed 0 bases and J 5 bases; nucleotides not matched to a gene: 4. The CDR3 spells CASSLGQGVTEAFF. The CDR3 DNA is TGCGCCAGCAGCTTGGGACAGGGAGTTACTGAAGCTTTCTTT. Using reference TRBV5-1 and TRBJ1-1 for the parts outside the CDR3, the full variable domain is KAGVTQTPRYLIKTRGQQVTLSCSPISGHRSVSWYQQTPGQGLQFLFEYFSETQRNKGNFPGRFSGRQFSNSRSEMNVSTLELGDSALYLCASSLGQGVTEAFFGQGTRLTVV.

On this clone itself: Within the sample, other DNA sequences also encode this same CDR3. The chain is built from TRBV5-1 and TRBJ2-1; D is perhaps TRBD2 (5 bases). Germline-derived CDR1 and CDR2 are SGHRS and YFSETQ. V lost 0 bases to trimming and J lost 4 bases, with 8 bases between them. CDR3 length: 14 residues. Written as DNA, the CDR3 is TGCGCCAGCAGCTTGGGGACGGGATACAATGAGCAGTTCTTC. Its translation: CASSLGTGYNEQFF.

This clone was observed a few times. The chain carries TRBV28 and TRBJ1-1, with a weak D call TRBD1 (5 bases). The germline gives CDR1 MDHEN, CDR2 SYDVKM. CDR3 size: 13 residues. Deletions cut 6 bases from V and 0 bases from J, with 8 bases between. The CDR3 sequence is CASRGPMNTEAFF. The CDR3 DNA reads as TGTGCCAGCAGGGGGCCTATGAACACTGAAGCTTTCTTT.

The rearrangement links TRBV2 to TRBJ2-5, with a weak D call TRBD1 (5 bases). Looked up from germline, CDR1 is SNHLY and CDR2 is FYNNEI. Trimming pared 1 base from V and 5 bases from J, leaving 14 bases between. The CDR3 length is 15 residues. CDR3 sequence: CASSEGSGMGETQYF. The CDR3 DNA follows: TGTGCCAGCAGTGAAGGTTCAGGGATGGGGGAGACCCAGTACTTC.

This clone was observed once. The J gene is TRBJ2-1, the V gene TRBV5-4, with 11 bases fitting TRBD2. Germline CDR1 and CDR2: SGHNT and YYREEE (reference sequence). The CDR3 covers 15 residues. V trimming: 4 bases; J trimming: 4 bases; junction bases outside the gene matches: 4. CDR3 residues: CASSSTSGGYNEQFF. The CDR3 DNA follows: TGTGCCAGCAGCAGCACTAGCGGGGGTTACAATGAGCAGTTCTTC.